This T cell receptor beta chain was captured by sequencing in a study of T cells in Graves' hyperthyroidism and ophthalmopathy. Study details: Before treatment of any kind, peripheral blood was taken at initial diagnosis.

This CDR3 has 17 residues. CDR1 is SGHRS and CDR2 is YFSETQ in the germline V gene. After removal of 4 bases from V and 1 base from J, the junction contained 12 bases not matched to a gene. The investigators amplified TCR beta CDR3 regions from RNA transcripts. An initial round of RT-PCR targeting the TCR CDR3 relied on the HTBI primer set. TCRdb redid the calling of the multiplex PCR reads with MiXCR, one entry per CDR3 protein. The sample gives around 300,000 distinct CDR3 sequences, about 14% of which show up once; about 22% is in the top ten. This clonotype came up a few times. The specimen was blood. The V and J genes are TRBV5-1 and TRBJ1-2, with 8 bases identical to TRBD1. The receptor was derived from a woman aged 30 to 39 with Graves' hyperthyroidism. In DNA form, the CDR3 reads TGCGCCAGCAGCCGGACACCAGGACAGGGCTTTAACTATGGCTACACCTTC. Its protein product is CASSRTPGQGFNYGYTF.